The sequence of this TCR beta chain was determined in a study of T cell changes during pregnancy in multiple sclerosis. Looked up from germline, CDR1 is SQVTM and CDR2 is ANQGSEA. V was cut by 4 bases and J by 2 bases, with 5 bases left in between. CDR3 length: 12 residues. This clone was seen just once. Profiling relied on immunoSEQ multiplex PCR, and the TCRdb table lists in-frame clones only, not all of them. The sample holds about 23,000 clones, roughly 87% seen once. This clonotype originated in a female donor with multiple sclerosis, enrolled in a pregnancy study. The chain couples TRBV29-1 to TRBJ1-4; D remains ambiguous. The specimen was CD8+ T cells from peripheral blood mononuclear cells, collected after pregnancy. The CDR3 spells CSVAGTNEKLFF. The CDR3 coding sequence is TGCAGCGTTGCTGGCACTAATGAAAAACTGTTTTTT.